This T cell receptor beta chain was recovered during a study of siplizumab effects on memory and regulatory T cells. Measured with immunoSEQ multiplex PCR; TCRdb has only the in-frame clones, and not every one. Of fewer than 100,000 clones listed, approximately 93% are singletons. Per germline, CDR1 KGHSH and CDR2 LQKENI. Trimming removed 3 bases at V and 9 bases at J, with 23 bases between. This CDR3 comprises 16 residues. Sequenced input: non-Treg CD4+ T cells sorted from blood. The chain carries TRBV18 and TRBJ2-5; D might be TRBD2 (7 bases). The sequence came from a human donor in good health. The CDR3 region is CASSPPIAGGPKAQYF. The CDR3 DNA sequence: TGTGCCAGCTCACCTCCGATCGCCGGGGGGCCGAAGGCCCAGTACTTC.